Included here is one T cell receptor (beta chain) sequence, with context. What antigen it recognizes has not been identified. The sample holds no much larger clone one base away, and base qualities are not on file. RNA was extracted using the RNeasy kit, and about 0.45 to 1 ug of the RNA was reverse transcribed with random hexamers. The immunoSEQ multiplex PCR assay, which covers 54 Vbeta and 13 Jbeta segments, was used to amplify TCR beta CDR3 regions. To correct PCR amplification bias, a synthetic template baseline was used for both primer optimization and computational correction. Per the source publication's procedure: Reads were annotated to V, D and J genes according to IMGT and were analyzed with immunoSEQ Analyzer, with only productive sequences retained. Clonality was calculated as one minus the Shannon entropy normalized by log2 of the number of productive unique sequences. For each patient and control, public and private clones were evaluated among the 100 most prevalent clones. Clones were defined as Susac-specific when absent from the healthy and MS cohorts, from 1052 published viral clones and from other ImmuneACCESS disease sequences. TCRdb passed the public sequencing reads through fastp at Q25 and MiXCR, retaining productive beta sequences. Rows merge per CDR3 protein into single entries with the most common DNA and genes. TCRdb, not the original authors, processed these V and J calls. This sample has 45,000 or so distinct CDR3 sequences in its table, and roughly 93% of those were observed once. Jointly, the top ten make up 0.5% to 0.55% of the sample.

The germline V gene gives CDR1 as MDHEN and CDR2 as SYDVKM. V loses 6 bases of germline sequence and J loses 2 bases, and the interval between the two ends is 14 bases. The CDR3 spans 15 residues, from the cysteine through the phenylalanine. The sequence is cut down to CDR3 DNA, 45 bases in frame from base 1. This sample was included in a study of CD8 T cells in Susac syndrome (dated by TCRdb to 2018 to 2020). The study in broad terms: Whether CD8+ T cell activation and differentiation in Susac syndrome was antigen driven was tested using repertoire sequencing. Clonality of the CD8+ T cell repertoire was compared between about a dozen healthy donors, approximately 14 Susac syndrome patients and around 15 multiple sclerosis patients.

High-throughput TCR beta sequencing profiled peripheral blood CD8+ and CD4+ T cells from healthy donors, Susac syndrome patients and multiple sclerosis patients. Healthy donors were included as age- and sex-matched controls. Bulk CD8+ and CD4+ T cells were purified magnetically by negative isolation, whereas CD8+ TEMRA cells were enriched by FACS. Blood was collected in EDTA tubes and processed within 24 hours, with PBMCs isolated through density gradient centrifugation. PBMCs intended for TCR sequencing were frozen in liquid nitrogen and were later thawed in a 37 degrees C water bath. The sorted or isolated CD4+, CD8+ and CD8+ TEMRA cells had a purity of 90% or higher. The paper as a whole reports these results and caveats: The number of individuals in the TCR sequencing and HLA analysis was acknowledged as relatively small.

The clonotype originates from a human donor in good health. This receptor chain uses TRBV28 and TRBJ1-3; TRBD1 might be the D gene, on 6 matching bases. The sample taken for sequencing was CD8+ T cells from PBMCs. This receptor has the CDR3 CASRLEGGPGNTIYF. The DNA sequence follows: TGTGCCAGCAGGCTCGAGGGGGGTCCTGGAAACACCATATATTTT.